The present T cell receptor (beta chain) was sequenced within a study of blood T cells in healthy people across ages. Trimming removed 8 bases from V and 7 bases from J; junction bases left unmatched: 8. The germline gives CDR1 LNHDA, CDR2 SQIVND (reference sequence). CDR3 length: 15 amino acids. Sample-barcoded 5' priming and a J-beta primer mix drove a second PCR of about 6 to 11 cycles. MiXCR, run by TCRdb on the 5' RACE reads, gives a single entry per CDR3 protein. Of some 710,000 distinct CDR3 sequences in the sample, about 20% were seen once. General study points: When set beside aged donors, long-lived donors presented more naive CD4+ cells and higher diversity. When one million T cells were used, diversity estimates were thought to be underestimates. The study found TCR beta diversity correlated strongly with naive T cell percentage.

There are a few counts of this clonotype. Its matching antigen is unknown. The chain has TRBV19 and TRBJ2-1; TRBD2 agrees at 13 bases. Sequencing input: blood. This TCR was sampled from a man aged 65-85 years in good health. The CDR3 coding sequence is TGTGCCAGTGGCGGGACTAGCGGGAAGGTTAATGAGCAGTTCTTC. Protein product: CASGGTSGKVNEQFF. The whole variable domain, filled in from reference TRBV19 and TRBJ2-1, reads DGGITQSPKYLFRKEGQNVTLSCEQNLNHDAMYWYRQDPGQGLRLIYYSQIVNDFQKGDIAEGYSVSREKKESFPLTVTSAQKNPTAFYLCASGGTSGKVNEQFFGPGTRLTVL.